This T cell receptor (beta chain) originates from a study of blood T cell repertoires in COVID-19 (dated by TCRdb to the early 2020s). Regarding the study in general: Collaborator samples came from the United States, Italy and Spain and covered acute and convalescent phases of COVID-19. The material from the prospective study consisted of cDNA or gDNA derived from T cells, B-cell-depleted T cells, or PBMCs. The dataset comprised deeply sampled blood TCRbeta repertoires from subjects exposed to, actively infected with, or recovered from COVID-19. Where available, HLA class I and class II types were taken from metadata supplied by the sample provider and were not determined by assay-based typing. A de-identified subject ID, COVID-19 status, age in years and sex were almost always included in the sample metadata. The samples were drawn from two sources: the first 160 participants of the ongoing ImmuneRACE study, and fewer than 1,500 subjects contributed by 6 global collaborators. The repertoires were released in a freely available public database intended as a resource for research on the immune response to SARS-CoV-2.

Beyond this particular receptor, the publication reports: Clinical and demographic metadata were provided uncurated, with the amount varying by source and participant.

Details on this clone: Its antigen is unknown. No base-level quality is on record; no much larger clone is a single base apart.

Whole blood was collected in K2EDTA tubes by collaborating institutions according to the institutions' own protocols. For TCRbeta analysis, collaborators shipped samples as frozen whole blood, isolated PBMCs, or DNA extracted from either of those sample types. The immunoSEQ Assay, a bias-controlled multiplex PCR, was used to amplify TCRbeta CDR3 regions from genomic DNA. Per the original workflow: The number of nucleated cells in each sample was estimated from the amplification of reference gene primers within the assay. To quantify the absolute abundance of each unique TCRbeta CDR3 rearrangement, sequence reads were collapsed and filtered. For each sample, productive Simpson clonality was calculated by taking the square root of Simpson's diversity index across productive rearrangements. Held by TCRdb, this immuneACCESS table contains in-frame sequences only and omits some clones. Under half of the omission traces to an unresolved V gene where checked; the cause of the rest is unknown. Clone size and the V and J calls come from that table; the DNA yielded D and trimming. Recorded for this sample are about 98,000 clones; approximately 84% of them occurred a single time. Around 4.5% of the sample goes to the ten largest clones.

The CDR3 has 14 amino acids, counting the end cysteine and phenylalanine. CDR3 DNA only is kept here, 42 bases in frame from base 1. Sequenced sample: peripheral blood. The rearrangement joined TRBV21-1 to TRBJ2-7; the table's TRBD1 call for D was not verified on the DNA. TRBV21-1 is listed as a pseudogene. This sequence originates from a human donor in a cohort sampled during active COVID-19. The nucleotide sequence reads TGTGCCAGCAGCGACGGAAAGGGGGCTCACGAGCAGTACTTC. Its product reads: CASSDGKGAHEQYF.